The clone carrying this T cell receptor beta chain was recorded a few times. Within Nashville, Tennessee resided all donors, each a Caucasian adult. Naive CD4+ cells were CD45RA-selected; the remaining cells were memory. These data originate in a study of shared clonotypes between healthy human individuals. This table comes from immunoSEQ multiplex PCR, and its TCRdb copy is limited to in-frame clones, with some not included. The table includes 2 million to 2.5 million clones, 85% to 95% detected once. The V end was cut by 6 bases, the J end by 10 bases, with 13 bases between. The germline gives CDR1 MDHEN, CDR2 SYDVKM. The CDR3 contains 12 residues.

V gene TRBV28 combines with J gene TRBJ1-5; D not resolved. This receptor was obtained from a man aged 18 to 29 in good health. Some clones in this sample may be carry-over from other donors' samples. The sequenced material came from naive CD4+ T cells from PBMCs. Subset of the sample: CD45RA+ positively selected. CDR3 nucleotides: TGTGCCAGCAGCCTCGTTCTGGGTCCCCAGCATTTT. Translated, it gives CASSLVLGPQHF.